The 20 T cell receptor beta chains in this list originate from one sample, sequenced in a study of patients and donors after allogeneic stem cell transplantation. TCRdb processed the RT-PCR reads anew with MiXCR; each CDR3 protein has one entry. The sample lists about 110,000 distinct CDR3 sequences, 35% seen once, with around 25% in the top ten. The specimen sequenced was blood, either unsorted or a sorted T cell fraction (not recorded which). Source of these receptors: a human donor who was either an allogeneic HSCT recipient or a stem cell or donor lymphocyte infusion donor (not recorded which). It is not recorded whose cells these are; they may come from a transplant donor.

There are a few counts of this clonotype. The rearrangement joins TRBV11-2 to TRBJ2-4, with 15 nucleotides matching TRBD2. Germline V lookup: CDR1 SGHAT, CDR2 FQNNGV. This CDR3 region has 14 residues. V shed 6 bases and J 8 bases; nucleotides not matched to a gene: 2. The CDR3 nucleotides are TGTGCCAGCAGGGGACTAGCGGGAGGTGACATTCAGTACTTC. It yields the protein CASRGLAGGDIQYF.

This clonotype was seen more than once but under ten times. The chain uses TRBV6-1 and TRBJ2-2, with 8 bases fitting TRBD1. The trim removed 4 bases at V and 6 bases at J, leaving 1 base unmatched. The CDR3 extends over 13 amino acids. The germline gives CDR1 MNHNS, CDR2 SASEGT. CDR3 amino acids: CASSADRAGELFF. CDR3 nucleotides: TGTGCCAGCAGTGCGGACAGGGCCGGGGAGCTGTTTTTT.

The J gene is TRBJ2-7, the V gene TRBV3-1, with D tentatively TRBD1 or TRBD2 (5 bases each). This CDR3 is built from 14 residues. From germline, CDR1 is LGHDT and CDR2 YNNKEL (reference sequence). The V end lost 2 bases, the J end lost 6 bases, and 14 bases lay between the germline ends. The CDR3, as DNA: TGTGCCAGCAGCCAACGAGGATGGGGACCCGAGCAGTACTTC. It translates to CASSQRGWGPEQYF.

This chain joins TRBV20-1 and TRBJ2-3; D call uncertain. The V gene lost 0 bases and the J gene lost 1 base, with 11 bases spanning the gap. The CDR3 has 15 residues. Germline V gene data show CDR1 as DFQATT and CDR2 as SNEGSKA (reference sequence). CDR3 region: CSAREGLGGTDTQYF. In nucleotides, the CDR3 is TGCAGTGCTAGAGAGGGATTAGGAGGCACAGATACGCAGTATTTT.

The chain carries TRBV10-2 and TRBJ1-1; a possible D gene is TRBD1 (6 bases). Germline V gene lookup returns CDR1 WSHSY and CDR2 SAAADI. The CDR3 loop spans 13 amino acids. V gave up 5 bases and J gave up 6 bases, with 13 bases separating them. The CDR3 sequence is CASSFGGTAEAFF. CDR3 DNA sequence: TGCGCCAGCAGTTTTGGGGGCACGGCTGAAGCTTTCTTT.

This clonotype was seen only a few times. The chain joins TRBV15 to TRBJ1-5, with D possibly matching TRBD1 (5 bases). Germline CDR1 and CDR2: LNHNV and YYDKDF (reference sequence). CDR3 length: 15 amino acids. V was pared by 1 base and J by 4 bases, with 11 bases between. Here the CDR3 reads CATSRGGYGNQPQHF. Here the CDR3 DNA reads TGTGCCACCAGCAGAGGGGGCTATGGGAATCAGCCCCAGCATTTT.

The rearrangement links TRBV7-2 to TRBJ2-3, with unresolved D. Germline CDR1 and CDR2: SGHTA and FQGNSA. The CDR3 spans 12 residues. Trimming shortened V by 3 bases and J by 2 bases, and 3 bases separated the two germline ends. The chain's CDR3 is CASSLDTDTQYF. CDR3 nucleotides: TGTGCCAGCAGCTTGGACACAGATACGCAGTATTTT.

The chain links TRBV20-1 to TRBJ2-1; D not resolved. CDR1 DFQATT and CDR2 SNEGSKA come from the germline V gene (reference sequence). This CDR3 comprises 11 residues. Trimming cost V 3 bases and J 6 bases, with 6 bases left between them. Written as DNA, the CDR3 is TGCAGTGCTAGGGAGTCCAATGAGCAGTTCTTC. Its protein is CSARESNEQFF.

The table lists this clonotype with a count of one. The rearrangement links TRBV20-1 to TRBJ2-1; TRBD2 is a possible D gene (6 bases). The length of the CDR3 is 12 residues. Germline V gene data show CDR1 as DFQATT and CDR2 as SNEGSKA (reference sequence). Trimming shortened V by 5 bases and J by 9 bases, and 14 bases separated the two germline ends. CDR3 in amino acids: CSAFFLAIEQFF. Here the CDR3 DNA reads TGCAGTGCTTTTTTCCTAGCGATTGAGCAGTTCTTC.

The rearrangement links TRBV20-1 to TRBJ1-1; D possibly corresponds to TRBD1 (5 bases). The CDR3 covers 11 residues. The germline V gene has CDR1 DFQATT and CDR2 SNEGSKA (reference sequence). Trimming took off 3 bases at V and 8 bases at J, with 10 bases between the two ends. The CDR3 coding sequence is TGCAGTGCTAGTGGGAGGGGAGAAGCTTTCTTT. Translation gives CSASGRGEAFF.

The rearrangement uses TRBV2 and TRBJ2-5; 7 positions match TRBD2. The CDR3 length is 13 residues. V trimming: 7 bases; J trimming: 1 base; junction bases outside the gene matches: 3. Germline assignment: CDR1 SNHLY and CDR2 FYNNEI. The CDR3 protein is CASTRTSQETQYF. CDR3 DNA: TGTGCCAGCACCAGGACTAGCCAAGAGACCCAGTACTTC.

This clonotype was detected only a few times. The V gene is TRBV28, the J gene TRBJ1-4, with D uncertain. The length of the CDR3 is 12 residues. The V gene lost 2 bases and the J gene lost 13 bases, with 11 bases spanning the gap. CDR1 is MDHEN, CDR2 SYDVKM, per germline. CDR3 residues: CASSLRQTGLFF. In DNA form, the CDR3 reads TGTGCCAGCAGTTTAAGGCAGACTGGACTGTTTTTT.

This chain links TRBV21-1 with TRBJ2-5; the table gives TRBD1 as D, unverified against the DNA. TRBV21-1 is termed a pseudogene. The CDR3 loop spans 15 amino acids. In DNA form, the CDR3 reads TGTGCCAGCAGCGCCTACCGGGACATGTATGAGACCCAGTACTTC. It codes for CASSAYRDMYETQYF.

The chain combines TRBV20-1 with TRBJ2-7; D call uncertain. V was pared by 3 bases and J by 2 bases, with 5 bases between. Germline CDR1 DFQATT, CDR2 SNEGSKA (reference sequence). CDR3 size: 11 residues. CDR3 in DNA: TGCAGTGCTAGCGAAACCTACGAGCAGTACTTC. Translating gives CSASETYEQYF.

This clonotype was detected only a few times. The CDR3 nucleotides read TGCGCCAGCAGAAGTCGGGACAGGGCCATGAACACTGAAGCTTTCTTT. Amino acid sequence: CASRSRDRAMNTEAFF. This chain connects TRBV5-1 to TRBJ1-1; 9 bases are shared with TRBD1. CDR1 and CDR2 (germline): SGHRS, YFSETQ. CDR3 length: 16 amino acids. The V gene end was trimmed by 5 bases and the J gene end by 0 bases; junction bases not matched to a gene: 8. The full variable domain, completed using reference TRBV5-1 and TRBJ1-1, is KAGVTQTPRYLIKTRGQQVTLSCSPISGHRSVSWYQQTPGQGLQFLFEYFSETQRNKGNFPGRFSGRQFSNSRSEMNVSTLELGDSALYLCASRSRDRAMNTEAFFGQGTRLTVV.

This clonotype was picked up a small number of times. As DNA, the CDR3 is TGCAGTGCTTCAGGGGCCCCTTTAGGTAATCAGCCCCAGCATTTT. Residues: CSASGAPLGNQPQHF. V is TRBV20-1 and J is TRBJ1-5; maybe TRBD1 (6 bases). CDR3 size: 15 residues. Trimming stripped 5 bases from V and 4 bases from J, with 18 bases between. The germline CDR1 and CDR2 sequences are DFQATT and SNEGSKA (reference sequence).

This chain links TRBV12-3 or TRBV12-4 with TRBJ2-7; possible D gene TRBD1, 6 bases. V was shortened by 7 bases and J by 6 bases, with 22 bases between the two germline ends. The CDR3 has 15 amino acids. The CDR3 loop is CASTPNREKEGEQYF. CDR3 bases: TGTGCCAGCACCCCTAACAGGGAGAAGGAAGGCGAGCAGTACTTC.

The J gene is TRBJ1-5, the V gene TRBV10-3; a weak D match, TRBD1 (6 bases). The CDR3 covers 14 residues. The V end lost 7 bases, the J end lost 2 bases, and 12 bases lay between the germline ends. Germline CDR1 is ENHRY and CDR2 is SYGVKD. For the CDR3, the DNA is TGTGCCATCACCCCCAGGGGAGGCAATCAGCCCCAGCATTTT. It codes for CAITPRGGNQPQHF.

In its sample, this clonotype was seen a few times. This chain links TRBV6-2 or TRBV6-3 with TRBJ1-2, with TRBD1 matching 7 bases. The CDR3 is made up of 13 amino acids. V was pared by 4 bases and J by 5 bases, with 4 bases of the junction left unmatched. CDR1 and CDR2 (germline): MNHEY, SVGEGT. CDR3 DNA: TGTGCCAGCAGTTTGAACAGGGGTTATGGCTACACCTTC. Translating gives CASSLNRGYGYTF.

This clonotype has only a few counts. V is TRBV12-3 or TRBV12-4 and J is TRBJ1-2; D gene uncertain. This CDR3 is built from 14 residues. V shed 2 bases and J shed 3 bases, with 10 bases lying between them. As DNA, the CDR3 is TGTGCCAGCAGTTTACCACCCGGGCACTATGGCTACACCTTC. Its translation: CASSLPPGHYGYTF.